Described below is a single TCR beta chain sequence and its context. The sample originates from a study of blood T cell repertoires in COVID-19. At the level of the study: Samples representing acute and convalescent COVID-19 were sourced from the United States, Italy and Spain. From T cells, B-cell-depleted T cells, or PBMCs came the material, which was cDNA or gDNA.

The CDR3 spans 15 residues. Germline CDR1 reads SGHRS; CDR2 reads YFSETQ. Trimming left V 4 bases short and J 8 bases short, with 18 bases between. Per the authors' pipeline: Reference gene primers were amplified, and this amplification served to estimate nucleated cell counts. Profiling relied on immunoSEQ multiplex PCR, and the TCRdb table lists in-frame clones only, not all of them. V and J calls and clone size are as listed in that table; D and trimming were resolved from the DNA. The repertoire holds about 68,000 clones, with just under 80% as singletons. V and J are TRBV5-1 and TRBJ1-4; D perhaps matches TRBD1 (5 bases). Sequencing was performed on peripheral blood. This receptor was taken from a woman aged 55-70 years with acute or convalescent COVID-19. DNA for the CDR3: TGCGCCAGCAGCCCGGGAGGGACTCAGGTGGAAAAACTGTTTTTT. Its translation is CASSPGGTQVEKLFF.